The entry below gives a single T cell receptor (beta chain) sequence along with its context. This sample is drawn from a study of cytomegalovirus exposure and HLA in healthy donors. 13 Jbeta primers and 60 Vbeta primers were used for the PCR. Here immunoSEQ multiplex PCR was the method, and the copy in TCRdb shows in-frame clones only, minus some. The sample contains 55,000 to 70,000 clones, around 84% of which appear only once. The CDR3 has 15 amino acids. Between the trimmed V and J ends, which lost 1 base and 8 bases, there was a span of 15 bases. Germline CDR1 is LGHNA and CDR2 is YSLEER. This receptor was taken from a male donor in good health and CMV-seronegative. V gene TRBV4-3 combines with J gene TRBJ2-1; maybe TRBD1 (6 bases). Material for sequencing was PBMCs. Here the CDR3 DNA reads TGCGCCAGCAGCCAAGCTGGGCAGGGGTGGCATGAGCAGTTCTTC. Amino acids: CASSQAGQGWHEQFF.